Sequencing of this TCR beta chain was carried out in a study of blood T cell repertoires in COVID-19. Some clones are missing from TCRdb's copy, which holds only in-frame ones; the method was immunoSEQ multiplex PCR. The data contain roughly 92,000 clones, around nine tenths of them seen just once; the ten biggest clones take up around 10%. This CDR3 spans 16 amino acids. Unmatched junction bases numbered 7, after V lost 3 bases and J lost 6 bases. Looked up from germline, CDR1 is SGHRS and CDR2 is YFSETQ. Sequenced: peripheral blood. The TCR comes from a man aged 50 to 59 with acute or convalescent COVID-19. The rearrangement joins TRBV5-1 to TRBJ2-4; 12 nucleotides match TRBD2. The CDR3 here is CASSSSTSGSRNIQYF. CDR3 in DNA: TGCGCCAGCAGCTCCTCGACTAGCGGGAGTCGAAACATTCAGTACTTC.